The 15 T cell receptor beta chains presented below share a single source sample, sequenced in a study of OX40 agonist ivuxolimab in advanced cancers. Only in-frame clones appear in the TCRdb table, and some are missing; sequencing was by immunoSEQ multiplex PCR. The sample records tens of thousands of clones, just under 85% being singletons. The sample in question was CD4+ or CD8+ T cells sorted from blood, obtained in a trial of the OX40 agonist ivuxolimab. The receptors stem from an adult with an advanced solid tumor such as melanoma, head and neck, liver or kidney cancer.

This clone was picked up a small number of times. The CDR3 spells CASSLGGQGAYEQYF. CDR3 sequence (DNA): TGTGCCAGCAGCTTAGGCGGACAGGGGGCCTACGAGCAGTACTTC. This chain links TRBV7-2 with TRBJ2-7, with 10 bases fitting TRBD1. This CDR3 contains 15 residues. Trimming took 1 base from V and 2 from J; bases not matched to a gene: 2. Looked up from germline, CDR1 is SGHTA and CDR2 is FQGNSA.

This chain links TRBV2 with TRBJ1-2, with D hard to call. Germline V lookup: CDR1 SNHLY, CDR2 FYNNEI. Trimming took 4 bases from V and 3 from J, leaving 27 bases between them. This CDR3 is 19 amino acids long. The CDR3 spells CASSGNTDPRRDVDYGYTF. The CDR3 DNA is TGTGCCAGCAGTGGGAATACCGACCCTCGAAGGGATGTTGACTATGGCTACACCTTC.

The CDR3 DNA sequence: TGTGCCAGTAGTATAACGGGAGGGTCCTTCACAGATACGCAGTATTTT. Translating gives CASSITGGSFTDTQYF. This sequence joins TRBV19 and TRBJ2-3; the match to TRBD2 covers 8 bases. This CDR3 region has 16 residues. In germline, CDR1 is LNHDA, CDR2 SQIVND (reference sequence). J gave up 2 bases and V 2 bases, and 6 bases lay outside the gene matches.

The rearrangement links TRBV7-2 to TRBJ2-7; D call uncertain. Germline values: CDR1 SGHTA, CDR2 FQGNSA. V was shortened by 2 bases and J by 3 bases, with 2 bases between the two germline ends. The CDR3 is 11 residues long. The CDR3 sequence: CASSLNYEQYF. For the CDR3, the DNA is TGTGCCAGCAGCTTAAACTACGAGCAGTACTTC. Based on the CDR3 plus reference TRBV7-2 and TRBJ2-7, the full variable domain is GAGVSQSPSNKVTEKGKDVELRCDPISGHTALYWYRQSLGQGLEFLIYFQGNSAPDKSGLPSDRFSAERTGGSVSTLTIQRTQQEDSAVYLCASSLNYEQYFGPGTRLTVT.

This sequence joins TRBV5-1 and TRBJ1-4; 8 bases are a match to TRBD1. CDR1 and CDR2 from the germline V gene are SGHRS and YFSETQ. V shed 4 bases, J shed 8 bases, and the junction held 13 bases outside the gene matches. There are 16 residues in the CDR3. The CDR3 here is CASSQSHRGGEEKLFF. CDR3 in DNA: TGCGCCAGCAGCCAGTCCCACAGGGGGGGAGAAGAAAAACTGTTTTTT. The variable domain in full, with the rest retrieved from reference TRBV5-1 and TRBJ1-4, is KAGVTQTPRYLIKTRGQQVTLSCSPISGHRSVSWYQQTPGQGLQFLFEYFSETQRNKGNFPGRFSGRQFSNSRSEMNVSTLELGDSALYLCASSQSHRGGEEKLFFGSGTQLSVL.

The chain recombines TRBV11-2 with TRBJ1-6; D is uncertain. Germline CDR1 is SGHAT and CDR2 is FQNNGV. The CDR3 loop spans 15 amino acids. Trimming took 3 bases from V and 0 from J, leaving 6 bases between them. The CDR3 loop is CASSLGNSYNSPLHF. In DNA, the CDR3 is TGTGCCAGCAGCTTGGGCAACTCCTATAATTCACCCCTCCACTTT.

The rearrangement uses TRBV28 and TRBJ2-7; tentative D call: TRBD1 (6 bases). CDR3 length: 15 residues. Germline V gene data show CDR1 as MDHEN and CDR2 as SYDVKM. Trimming cost V 6 bases and J 3 bases, with 18 bases left between them. The CDR3 sequence: CASRTTGRARYEQYF. The DNA for the CDR3 is TGTGCCAGCAGAACGACAGGTCGGGCGCGCTACGAGCAGTACTTC. Together with reference TRBV28 and TRBJ2-7, the CDR3 gives the full variable domain: DVKVTQSSRYLVKRTGEKVFLECVQDMDHENMFWYRQDPGLGLRLIYFSYDVKMKEKGDIPEGYSVSREKKERFSLILESASTNQTSMYLCASRTTGRARYEQYFGPGTRLTVT.

This sequence joins TRBV18 and TRBJ2-7; D is unclear. Trimming removed 4 bases at V and 6 bases at J, with 16 bases between. The CDR3 sequence is 14 residues long. Germline assignment: CDR1 KGHSH and CDR2 LQKENI. CDR3 protein: CASSREVGPGEQYF. In nucleotides, the CDR3 is TGTGCCAGCTCACGCGAGGTAGGGCCCGGCGAGCAGTACTTC.

The chain links TRBV7-9 to TRBJ2-1, with 11 bases aligning to TRBD2. Germline V gene data show CDR1 as SEHNR and CDR2 as FQNEAQ (reference sequence). Losses at the gene ends were 7 bases for V and 7 bases for J; bases not matched to a gene: 12. The CDR3 consists of 16 residues. In DNA form, the CDR3 reads TGTGCCAGCACCGACACGGGACTAGCGGCACTGAATGAGCAGTTCTTC. Its protein product is CASTDTGLAALNEQFF.

The genes are TRBV5-6 and TRBJ2-3; 7 bases match TRBD2. Per germline, CDR1 SGHDT and CDR2 YYEEEE. The CDR3 has 15 amino acids. V shed 4 bases, J shed 3 bases, and the junction held 8 bases outside the gene matches. The CDR3 DNA is TGTGCCAGCAGCCAGCTCGCGGGAGAGACAGATACGCAGTATTTT. Its protein product is CASSQLAGETDTQYF.

The chain carries TRBV7-2 and TRBJ2-5; no firm D call. Germline assignment: CDR1 SGHTA and CDR2 FQGNSA. V was trimmed by 5 bases and J by 1 base, leaving 11 bases between them. The CDR3 is made up of 14 amino acids. DNA of the CDR3: TGTGCCAGCAGCCCGCGGACCAGCCAAGAGACCCAGTACTTC. It specifies CASSPRTSQETQYF. Complete variable domain (other parts from reference TRBV7-2 and TRBJ2-5): GAGVSQSPSNKVTEKGKDVELRCDPISGHTALYWYRQSLGQGLEFLIYFQGNSAPDKSGLPSDRFSAERTGGSVSTLTIQRTQQEDSAVYLCASSPRTSQETQYFGPGTRLLVL.

This chain connects TRBV2 to TRBJ2-4; D is unclear. Germline CDR1 reads SNHLY; CDR2 reads FYNNEI. Trimming removed 2 bases at V and 10 bases at J, with 6 bases between. This CDR3 has 11 residues. The CDR3 DNA sequence: TGTGCCAGCAGTGAAAAGGCTATTCAGTACTTC. Its translation: CASSEKAIQYF.

The genes are TRBV4-2 and TRBJ2-7; D might be TRBD1 or TRBD2, each matching 5 bases. The CDR3 has 13 amino acids. Germline assignment: CDR1 LGHNA and CDR2 YNFKEQ. V lost 0 bases and J lost 6, with 9 bases in between. CDR3 nucleotides: TGTGCCAGCAGCCAAGAACCGGGGACCGAGCAGTACTTC. Translation gives CASSQEPGTEQYF.

The chain recombines TRBV7-3 with TRBJ2-3; D is perhaps TRBD1 (6 bases). Trimming left V 6 bases short and J 2 bases short, with 18 bases between. Germline assignment: CDR1 SGHTA and CDR2 FQGTGA. This CDR3 has 16 amino acids. The CDR3 spells CASSTTSGVDTDTQYF. The CDR3 nucleotides read TGTGCCAGCAGTACCACGTCAGGGGTCGACACAGATACGCAGTATTTT.

This chain joins TRBV2 and TRBJ2-5, with TRBD2 matching 10 bases. The J segment lost 2 bases and the V segment lost 6 bases, leaving 6 bases of the junction unmatched. The germline V gene has CDR1 SNHLY and CDR2 FYNNEI. The CDR3 is 15 residues long. Here the CDR3 reads CASRAELAGQETQYF. The CDR3 DNA follows: TGTGCCAGCAGAGCGGAACTAGCGGGACAAGAGACCCAGTACTTC. The full variable domain, completed using reference TRBV2 and TRBJ2-5, is EPEVTQTPSHQVTQMGQEVILRCVPISNHLYFYWYRQILGQKVEFLVSFYNNEISEKSEIFDDQFSVERPDGSNFTLKIRSTKLEDSAMYFCASRAELAGQETQYFGPGTRLLVL.